A selection of T cell receptor beta chains follows, all from one sample in a study of T cells expressing NK-cell markers. From its re-call of the 5' RACE reads, TCRdb lists each CDR3 protein once, without DNA. The sample totals about 410,000 distinct CDR3 sequences. The sample comprised blood T cells: a sorted CD56 or NKG2C T cell subset, CD4+ or CD8+ T cells, or bulk PBMC T cells (not recorded which). The receptors shown here come from a woman in her forties or fifties in good health. Both conserved end residues are part of each CDR3.

V: TRBV24-1; J: TRBJ2-3; CDR3: CATKVGSTDTQYF
V: TRBV14; J: TRBJ2-2; CDR3: CASSLGGFRSYRELFF
V: TRBV5-1; J: TRBJ2-3; CDR3: CASNLGLATDTQYF
V: TRBV12-3/TRBV12-4; J: TRBJ1-3; CDR3: CAGTRDFSGNTIYF
V: TRBV20-1; J: TRBJ2-3; CDR3: CSATQTGPDTQYF
V: TRBV9; J: TRBJ2-7; CDR3: CASSPQLRGYEQYF
V: TRBV7-9; J: TRBJ2-1; CDR3: CASSGRGGGEQFF
V: TRBV6-6; J: TRBJ2-7; CDR3: CASSSDSGYEQYF
V: TRBV27; J: TRBJ1-4; CDR3: CASSLGAGQGKLFF
V: TRBV4-1; J: TRBJ2-2; CDR3: CASSQEEDPGTSPAGELFF
V: TRBV27; J: TRBJ2-1; CDR3: CASSLGIEYNEQFF
V: TRBV24-1; J: TRBJ2-1; CDR3: CATRDSSRVQFF
V: TRBV29-1; J: TRBJ1-4; CDR3: CSVASSSEKLFF
V: TRBV13; J: TRBJ2-3; CDR3: CASSLPGRAGGDTQYF
V: TRBV7-2; J: TRBJ2-3; CDR3: CASSLSGSGATDTQYF
V: TRBV6-2/TRBV6-3; J: TRBJ1-5; CDR3: CASQRDRVNQPQHF
V: TRBV15; J: TRBJ2-6; CDR3: CATSRDNTGANVLTF
V: TRBV7-7; J: TRBJ2-2; CDR3: CASSRGSGTSGRRVTGELFF
V: TRBV7-9; J: TRBJ1-1; CDR3: CASSFRTVNTEAFF
V: TRBV7-9; J: TRBJ2-1; CDR3: CASSLTSGMNNEQFF
V: TRBV12-3/TRBV12-4; J: TRBJ2-2; CDR3: CASQPWASNTGELFF
V: TRBV6-5; J: TRBJ2-4; CDR3: CASRMRGQGLNIQYF
V: TRBV29-1; J: TRBJ1-1; CDR3: CSAHPRDSLEAFF
V: TRBV25-1; J: TRBJ2-5; CDR3: CASSEPGQQETQYF
V: TRBV20-1; J: TRBJ2-5; CDR3: CSARATYKAGQGGVTQYF
V: TRBV29-1; J: TRBJ2-3; CDR3: CSVDGLYDRGGTSTDTQYF
V: TRBV6-5; J: TRBJ2-5; CDR3: CASRSRTAQETQYF
V: TRBV7-9; J: TRBJ2-5; CDR3: CASSVPPGRTAGGRQETQYF
V: TRBV18; J: TRBJ2-7; CDR3: CASSGLAGDQEQYF
V: TRBV21-1; J: TRBJ2-5; CDR3: CASGRTSGHSETQYF
V: TRBV19; J: TRBJ2-5; CDR3: CASSIEFSETQYF
V: TRBV20-1; J: TRBJ2-1; CDR3: CSASTPLVSYNEQFF
V: TRBV11-2; J: TRBJ2-2; CDR3: CASSSGRVNTGELFF
V: TRBV7-2; J: TRBJ2-5; CDR3: CASSLRFETQYF
V: TRBV5-1; J: TRBJ2-3; CDR3: CASSSPSGRAGVADTQYF
V: TRBV29-1; J: TRBJ2-3; CDR3: CSAGAGAGTDTQYF
V: TRBV2; J: TRBJ2-1; CDR3: CASSKGTSGTYEQFF
V: TRBV2; J: TRBJ1-1; CDR3: CASTGFSVNTEAFF
V: TRBV12-3/TRBV12-4; J: TRBJ2-2; CDR3: CASSQPRTGRTGELFF
V: TRBV5-1; J: TRBJ2-4; CDR3: CASSSGLAEVAKNIQYF
V: TRBV6-2/TRBV6-3; J: TRBJ2-3; CDR3: CASRQIGTQYF
V: TRBV24-1; J: TRBJ1-5; CDR3: CATSAGSYQPQHF
V: TRBV7-2; J: TRBJ2-1; CDR3: CASSAGTYASHSDHNEQFF
V: TRBV6-6; J: TRBJ2-2; CDR3: CASSPVRPNTGELFF
V: TRBV25-1; J: TRBJ1-2; CDR3: CASSALGGGGYTF
V: TRBV29-1; J: TRBJ2-7; CDR3: CSVVGLSYEQYF
V: TRBV11-3; J: TRBJ2-2; CDR3: CASSLLPLGAGELFF
V: TRBV5-1; J: TRBJ2-5; CDR3: CASSPQKETQYF